This T cell receptor (beta chain) was captured by sequencing in a study of cytomegalovirus exposure and HLA in healthy donors. Germline V gene sequence: CDR1 SGHRS, CDR2 YFSETQ. Deletions cut 0 bases from V and 0 bases from J, with 7 bases between. CDR3 length: 14 residues. On this clone itself: No antigen is known for it.

Study-wide points: The tendency of first-cohort TCR clusters to co-occur in the 120 or so validation repertoires was identified by a subsequent analysis. Researchers catalogued around 150 TCR beta chains as cytomegalovirus-associated. With high specificity and sensitivity, the classifier reportedly diagnosed cytomegalovirus status. Under in vitro conditions, three CMV-associated chains were confirmed as specific for CMV antigens.

Sequencing was performed with immunoSEQ multiplex PCR; in TCRdb, only in-frame clones are kept and a portion is missing. The top ten hold 1.5% to 2% of the sample, which has roughly 120,000 clones, about nine tenths seen once. The TCR was taken from a man aged 18 to 29 in good health and CMV-seronegative. The source material was PBMCs. V gene TRBV5-1 combines with J gene TRBJ2-7; D gene ambiguous. DNA for the CDR3: TGCGCCAGCAGCTTGGGTCCAAACTCCTACGAGCAGTACTTC. Its translation is CASSLGPNSYEQYF.